These T cell receptor beta chains were read from a single sample in a study of cytomegalovirus exposure and HLA in healthy donors. Assay used: immunoSEQ multiplex PCR; TCRdb lists only in-frame clones, some missing. The sample comprises tens of thousands of clones, roughly 94% of which are singletons, and approximately 2.3% rests with the top ten. The source material was PBMCs. Receptors originate from a man aged 18 to 30 in good health and CMV-seronegative. The CDR3 runs from the conserved cysteine through the conserved F or W. The D gene is left open where the match is weak. Not every row has a clone size; where given, it reads once, few, many or a size class.

CDR3 length	V gene	clone size	D gene	J gene	CDR3 protein	CDR3 DNA
12	TRBV7-9	once	-	TRBJ2-7	CASSFVSYEQYF	TGTGCCAGCAGCTTCGTATCCTACGAGCAGTACTTC
15	TRBV6-1	-	TRBD1	TRBJ1-1	CASAPRQGMNTEAFF	TGTGCCAGCGCTCCTCGACAGGGCATGAACACTGAAGCTTTCTTT
14	TRBV9	-	-	TRBJ1-1	CASSAGQILTEAFF	TGTGCCAGCAGCGCTGGACAGATTCTAACTGAAGCTTTCTTT
12	TRBV10-3	once	-	TRBJ1-4	CAISDGVEKLFF	TGTGCCATCAGTGACGGTGTGGAAAAACTGTTTTTT
16	TRBV2	-	TRBD2	TRBJ2-1	CASSEAIAGVNNEQFF	TGTGCCAGCAGTGAGGCAATAGCGGGAGTTAACAATGAGCAGTTCTTC
16	TRBV10-1	-	-	TRBJ1-1	CASSESKGTGNTEAFF	TGCGCCAGCAGTGAGTCGAAGGGAACAGGGAACACTGAAGCTTTCTTT
13	TRBV5-1	-	TRBD1	TRBJ1-2	CASSLGTGYGYTF	TGCGCCAGCAGCTTGGGGACAGGATATGGCTACACCTTC
14	TRBV18	-	TRBD1	TRBJ1-1	CASSEGQTNTEAFF	TGTGCCAGCTCAGAGGGACAGACGAACACTGAAGCTTTCTTT
11	TRBV6-1	-	-	TRBJ1-1	CAAGLMKEAFF	TGTGCCGCCGGACTAATGAAGGAGGCTTTCTTT
15	TRBV6-6	few	TRBD1	TRBJ1-5	CASTTGTGLNQPQHF	TGTGCCAGTACTACCGGGACAGGGCTCAATCAGCCCCAGCATTTT